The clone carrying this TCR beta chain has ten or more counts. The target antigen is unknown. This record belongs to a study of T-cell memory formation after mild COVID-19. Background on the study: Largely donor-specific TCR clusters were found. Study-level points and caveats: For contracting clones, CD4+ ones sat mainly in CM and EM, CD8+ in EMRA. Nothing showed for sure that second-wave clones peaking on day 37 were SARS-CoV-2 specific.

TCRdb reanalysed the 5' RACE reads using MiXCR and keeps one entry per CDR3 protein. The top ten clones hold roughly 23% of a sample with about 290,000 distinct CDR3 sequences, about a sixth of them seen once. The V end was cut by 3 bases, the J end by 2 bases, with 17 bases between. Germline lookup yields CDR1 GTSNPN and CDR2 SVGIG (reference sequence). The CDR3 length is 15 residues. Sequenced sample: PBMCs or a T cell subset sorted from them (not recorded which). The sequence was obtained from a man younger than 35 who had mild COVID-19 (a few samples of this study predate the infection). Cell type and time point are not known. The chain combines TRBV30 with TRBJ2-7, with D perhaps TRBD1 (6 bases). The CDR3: CAWRARGIGPYEQYF. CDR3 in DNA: TGTGCCTGGAGGGCGAGGGGGATTGGCCCCTACGAGCAGTACTTC.